The present entry profiles one TCR beta chain with its context. The entry originates in a study of blood T cell repertoires in COVID-19. Whole-study context: The United States, Italy and Spain were the sources of the acute and convalescent COVID-19 samples. T cells, B-cell-depleted T cells, or PBMCs supplied cDNA or gDNA.

In the original analysis: Cell counts per sample came from amplifying reference gene primers. Sequencing was performed with immunoSEQ multiplex PCR; in TCRdb, only in-frame clones are kept and a portion is missing. That table furnishes V, J and clone size, whereas the DNA furnished D and trimming. The sample holds approximately 380,000 clones, 85% seen once. The CDR3 runs 15 residues. Trimming removed 2 bases from V and 1 base from J, with 14 bases in between. Germline lookup yields CDR1 GTSNPN and CDR2 SVGIG (reference sequence). The sequenced sample was peripheral blood. This TCR came from a woman under 30 with acute or convalescent COVID-19. The chain is built from TRBV30 and TRBJ1-1; TRBD1 is a possible D gene (5 bases). The DNA for the CDR3 is TGTGCCTGGAGTAAACCGGCCAGGGAGAACACTGAAGCTTTCTTT. Its protein is CAWSKPARENTEAFF.